A single sample gave rise to the 20 T cell receptor beta chains below, sequenced in a study of blood T cell repertoires in COVID-19. The repertoire was sequenced with immunoSEQ multiplex PCR; TCRdb's copy has only in-frame clones and lacks some. The sample shows about 160,000 clones, roughly 85% of them seen only once. Sequencing was performed on PBMCs or T cells enriched from blood (not recorded which). These receptors originate from a man aged 55-75 years who had recovered from COVID-19.

This chain links TRBV6-5 with TRBJ1-1, with TRBD1 as a possible D gene (5 bases). V was trimmed by 0 bases and J by 6 bases, leaving 11 bases between them. This CDR3 comprises 14 residues. Germline lookup yields CDR1 MNHEY and CDR2 SVGAGI. The CDR3 coding sequence is TGTGCCAGCAGTTACTCGTGGAGGGGAGCTGAAGCTTTCTTT. This sequence encodes CASSYSWRGAEAFF.

J is TRBJ1-1 and V is TRBV27, with D unclear. In germline, CDR1 is MNHEY, CDR2 SMNVEV (reference sequence). Trimming removed 10 bases at V and 7 bases at J, with 19 bases between. The CDR3 sequence is 13 residues long. Written as DNA, the CDR3 is TGTGCCACCGCAGCGGGTTCGGCTGGTGAAGCTTTCTTT. Translating gives CATAAGSAGEAFF.

This clone was counted a single time. The chain employs TRBV6-5 and TRBJ1-1; the match to TRBD1 covers 10 bases. CDR3 size: 14 residues. V lost 6 bases to trimming and J lost 4 bases; unmatched junction nucleotides: 5. Germline CDR1 is MNHEY and CDR2 is SVGAGI. Here the CDR3 DNA reads TGTGCCAGCAGCCGCGACAGGGGGCGCACTGAAGCTTTCTTT. Its translation: CASSRDRGRTEAFF.

The rearrangement links TRBV6-5 to TRBJ1-6; 8 bases agree with TRBD1. V trimming: 4 bases; J trimming: 1 base; junction bases outside the gene matches: 3. This CDR3 has 16 residues. Germline V gene sequence: CDR1 MNHEY, CDR2 SVGAGI. CDR3 sequence: CASSSTGVSYNSPLHF. Here the CDR3 DNA reads TGTGCCAGCAGTTCGACAGGGGTGTCCTATAATTCACCCCTCCACTTT.

This clone occurred once. J is TRBJ1-2 and V is TRBV6-5; D possibly corresponds to TRBD1 (5 bases). V lost 4 bases, J lost 8 bases, and 11 bases lay in between. CDR1 is MNHEY and CDR2 is SVGAGI in the germline V gene. The CDR3 covers 12 residues. CDR3 DNA sequence: TGTGCCAGCAGTTTGGGGGAGGTAGGCTACACCTTC. Encoded protein: CASSLGEVGYTF.

The chain couples TRBV28 to TRBJ1-5; D gene ambiguous. The germline CDR1 and CDR2 sequences are MDHEN and SYDVKM. The CDR3 spans 14 residues. With 6 bases removed from V and 2 bases from J, the gap between germline ends came to 11 bases. CDR3 loop: CASSQVTGNQPQHF. CDR3 in DNA: TGTGCCAGCAGCCAGGTGACGGGCAATCAGCCCCAGCATTTT.

The genes are TRBV15 and TRBJ2-6; the D gene is possibly TRBD1 (5 bases). V lost 1 base and J lost 2, with 9 bases in between. The CDR3 is 16 amino acids. CDR1 is LNHNV and CDR2 is YYDKDF in the germline V gene (reference sequence). The CDR3 DNA reads as TGTGCCACCAGCAGAGCAGGGTCTCCTGGGGCCAACGTCCTGACTTTC. Its translation: CATSRAGSPGANVLTF. Full variable domain (missing parts from reference TRBV15 and TRBJ2-6): DAMVIQNPRYQVTQFGKPVTLSCSQTLNHNVMYWYQQKSSQAPKLLFHYYDKDFNNEADTPDNFQSRRPNTSFCFLDIRSPGLGDTAMYLCATSRAGSPGANVLTFGAGSRLTVL.

The chain combines TRBV5-5 with TRBJ1-1; weak D call: TRBD1 (5 bases). CDR1 and CDR2 (germline): SGHKS, YYEKEE (reference sequence). With 5 bases removed from V and 4 bases from J, the gap between germline ends came to 15 bases. The length of the CDR3 is 14 residues. In DNA, the CDR3 is TGTGCCAGCAGATTTACAGGCTCAGGCACTGAAGCTTTCTTT. Its translation: CASRFTGSGTEAFF. The full variable domain, in which reference TRBV5-5 and TRBJ1-1 provide the parts outside the CDR3, is DAGVTQSPTHLIKTRGQQVTLRCSPISGHKSVSWYQQVLGQGPQFIFQYYEKEERGRGNFPDRFSARQFPNYSSELNVNALLLGDSALYLCASRFTGSGTEAFFGQGTRLTVV.

This chain joins TRBV28 and TRBJ2-5, with 14 nucleotides matching TRBD2. The ends lost 7 bases at V and 4 bases at J; junction bases unmatched: 2. Germline V gene sequence: CDR1 MDHEN, CDR2 SYDVKM. The CDR3 runs to 14 residues. CDR3 sequence (DNA): TGTGCCAGCACCGGGACTAGCGGGGGAGAGACCCAGTACTTC. This gives the protein CASTGTSGGETQYF. The whole variable domain, remainder taken from reference TRBV28 and TRBJ2-5, is DVKVTQSSRYLVKRTGEKVFLECVQDMDHENMFWYRQDPGLGLRLIYFSYDVKMKEKGDIPEGYSVSREKKERFSLILESASTNQTSMYLCASTGTSGGETQYFGPGTRLLVL.

This clone was recorded only once. V usage is TRBV19 and J usage is TRBJ2-2; D may be TRBD2 (7 bases). CDR3 length equals 16 residues. V lost 6 bases and J 4 bases, leaving 18 bases between the germline ends. Germline V gene sequence: CDR1 LNHDA, CDR2 SQIVND (reference sequence). Here the CDR3 DNA reads TGTGCCAGTAGCTACAGACGTAGGGGGGGCACCGGGGAGCTGTTTTTT. This translates into CASSYRRRGGTGELFF. Combining the CDR3 with reference TRBV19 and TRBJ2-2 gives the whole variable domain DGGITQSPKYLFRKEGQNVTLSCEQNLNHDAMYWYRQDPGQGLRLIYYSQIVNDFQKGDIAEGYSVSREKKESFPLTVTSAQKNPTAFYLCASSYRRRGGTGELFFGEGSRLTVL.

A word on this clone: Different DNA sequences within this sample yield the same CDR3. This sequence joins TRBV7-2 and TRBJ1-1; D ambiguous. Germline lookup yields CDR1 SGHTA and CDR2 FQGNSA. Between the trimmed V and J ends, which lost 1 base and 1 base, there was a span of 7 bases. The CDR3 covers 14 residues. CDR3: CASSLVGGNTEAFF. CDR3 sequence (DNA): TGTGCCAGCAGCTTAGTAGGAGGGAACACTGAAGCTTTCTTT.

V is TRBV6-5 and J is TRBJ1-1; D unclear. The CDR3 consists of 14 residues. Germline V gene lookup returns CDR1 MNHEY and CDR2 SVGAGI. V shed 6 bases and J shed 5 bases, with 16 bases lying between them. CDR3 in amino acids: CASRLGVARTEAFF. The CDR3 bases are TGTGCCAGCAGACTCGGGGTAGCAAGGACTGAAGCTTTCTTT.

The gene calls are TRBV28 and TRBJ1-1; tentative D call: TRBD1 (6 bases). Germline V gene lookup returns CDR1 MDHEN and CDR2 SYDVKM. CDR3 length: 16 amino acids. V gave up 4 bases and J gave up 2 bases, with 17 bases separating them. CDR3 region: CASSSSSRGSNTEAFF. Here the CDR3 DNA reads TGTGCCAGCAGTTCCTCGAGCAGGGGTTCAAACACTGAAGCTTTCTTT.

This clone was picked up a small number of times. The chain is built from TRBV7-3 and TRBJ1-6; 8 nucleotides match TRBD1. V lost 0 bases to trimming and J lost 4 bases; unmatched junction nucleotides: 8. The CDR3 consists of 18 residues. Germline V CDR1 and CDR2: SGHTA, FQGTGA. Here the CDR3 DNA reads TGTGCCAGCAGCTTAACAAGCAGGGGGCGAGGATATAATTCACCCCTCCACTTT. This translates into CASSLTSRGRGYNSPLHF.

This clone was seen only a few times. This rearrangement joins TRBV19 to TRBJ1-2; possibly TRBD1 for D (5 bases). This CDR3 has 14 residues. Germline V gene sequence: CDR1 LNHDA, CDR2 SQIVND (reference sequence). V was trimmed by 3 bases and J by 6 bases, leaving 14 bases between them. The CDR3 DNA follows: TGTGCCAGTAGTATTACAGGAAAAACAGATGGCTACACCTTC. Amino acids: CASSITGKTDGYTF.

This chain connects TRBV7-8 to TRBJ2-7, with TRBD1 identical over 8 bases. Losses at the gene ends were 5 bases for V and 0 bases for J; bases not matched to a gene: 3. The CDR3 consists of 14 residues. Germline CDR1 and CDR2: SGHVS and FQNEAQ. CDR3 protein: CASSRDRSSYEQYF. In nucleotides, the CDR3 is TGTGCCAGCAGCCGGGACAGGAGCTCCTACGAGCAGTACTTC.

This clone has just a few counts. The chain joins TRBV28 to TRBJ1-4; maybe TRBD1 (5 bases). The CDR3 contains 15 residues. Trimming left V 4 bases short and J 5 bases short, with 14 bases between. From germline, CDR1 is MDHEN and CDR2 SYDVKM. CDR3 sequence: CASSSFYDRNEKLFF. In DNA form, the CDR3 reads TGTGCCAGCAGTTCTTTCTATGACAGAAATGAAAAACTGTTTTTT.

The rearrangement uses TRBV3-1 (or the pseudogene TRBV3-2) and TRBJ1-1, with D maybe TRBD1 (6 bases). Trimming took 0 bases from V and 0 from J, leaving 14 bases between them. CDR3 length: 17 residues. Germline CDR1 reads LGHDT; CDR2 reads YNNKEL (reference sequence). For the CDR3, the DNA is TGTGCCAGCAGCCAAGACAGGGGCGGTTTATTGAACACTGAAGCTTTCTTT. Its translation: CASSQDRGGLLNTEAFF.

The chain combines TRBV2 with TRBJ2-5, with 11 positions matching TRBD2. Germline lookup yields CDR1 SNHLY and CDR2 FYNNEI. The length of the CDR3 is 15 residues. With 5 bases clipped from V and 7 bases from J, the junction kept 9 bases outside the gene matches. This CDR3 is CASSLAGGYTGTQYF. In DNA form, the CDR3 reads TGTGCCAGCAGTTTAGCGGGAGGGTATACAGGGACCCAGTACTTC. Variable domain in full (rest from reference TRBV2 and TRBJ2-5): EPEVTQTPSHQVTQMGQEVILRCVPISNHLYFYWYRQILGQKVEFLVSFYNNEISEKSEIFDDQFSVERPDGSNFTLKIRSTKLEDSAMYFCASSLAGGYTGTQYFGPGTRLLVL.

The chain recombines TRBV5-1 with TRBJ1-4; 9 positions agree with TRBD1. The V and J ends lost 4 bases and 5 bases, in that order; junction bases with no gene match: 6. Germline V CDR1 and CDR2: SGHRS, YFSETQ. This CDR3 contains 15 residues. The CDR3 reads CASSPQTGGNEKLFF. The CDR3 DNA reads TGCGCCAGCAGCCCGCAAACAGGGGGCAATGAAAAACTGTTTTTT.